This passage covers 12 T cell receptor beta chains from one sample sequenced in a study of shared T cell receptors in the human thymus. Generated by immunoSEQ multiplex PCR, the TCRdb table keeps only in-frame clones and is missing some. Among about 660,000 clones listed, about 87% were seen once. A further study also used this sample, focusing on human thymus T cells.

Sequencing input: thymocytes. These receptor sequences come from a boy younger than two with a congenital heart defect.

The genes are TRBV14 and TRBJ1-3, with D tentatively TRBD1 (6 bases). The germline V gene encodes CDR1 SGHDN and CDR2 FVKESK. There are 16 residues in the CDR3. Deletions cut 4 bases from V and 0 bases from J, with 13 bases between. CDR3 sequence reads: CASSRQEPTSGNTIYF. Here the CDR3 DNA reads TGTGCCAGCAGCCGACAGGAACCAACCTCTGGAAACACCATATATTTT.

This chain links TRBV19 with TRBJ1-1, with D possibly matching TRBD1 (5 bases). Trimming pared 6 bases from V and 4 bases from J, leaving 18 bases between. CDR1 LNHDA and CDR2 SQIVND come from the germline V gene (reference sequence). This CDR3 is 15 amino acids long. CDR3 sequence: CASRLGGQGSTEAFF. The CDR3 DNA sequence: TGTGCCAGTAGGTTGGGAGGGCAGGGAAGCACTGAAGCTTTCTTT.

The genes are TRBV19 and TRBJ2-7; 9 nucleotides line up with TRBD1. Germline values: CDR1 LNHDA, CDR2 SQIVND (reference sequence). CDR3 length equals 14 residues. J gave up 2 bases and V 6 bases, and 5 bases lay outside the gene matches. CDR3 nucleotides: TGTGCCAGTAGAAACGGGACAGGGACCTACGAGCAGTACTTC. It is translated as CASRNGTGTYEQYF.

The chain links TRBV14 to TRBJ1-4; TRBD1 agrees at 9 bases. V gave up 0 bases and J gave up 5 bases; unmatched junction bases: 7. CDR1 and CDR2 from the germline V gene are SGHDN and FVKESK. The CDR3 spans 17 residues. CDR3 in amino acids: CASSQDLVGTGNEKLFF. In DNA form, the CDR3 reads TGTGCCAGCAGCCAAGATTTGGTCGGGACAGGGAATGAAAAACTGTTTTTT.

The V and J genes are TRBV27 and TRBJ2-7, with 7 nucleotides matching TRBD2. Germline CDR1 MNHEY, CDR2 SMNVEV (reference sequence). V lost 8 bases and J lost 5; bases outside the gene matches: 15. The CDR3 is 15 amino acids. The CDR3 coding sequence is TGTGCCAGCCTGGGTCCCGCGGGAGAGGGGAACGAGCAGTACTTC. Amino acid sequence: CASLGPAGEGNEQYF.

This chain links TRBV4-3 with TRBJ1-4, with a possible D match to TRBD1 (5 bases). V was clipped by 10 bases and J by 6 bases, with 21 bases between them. The CDR3 has 15 residues. Per the germline V gene, CDR1 is LGHNA and CDR2 is YSLEER. The CDR3 loop is CAKTRTRVQDEKLFF. The CDR3 DNA is TGCGCCAAGACGCGTACCAGGGTTCAAGATGAAAAACTGTTTTTT.

The CDR3 DNA follows: TGTGCCAGCTCGCAGGTGGGTAGCTCCTACGAGCAGTACTTC. Its protein product is CASSQVGSSYEQYF. The chain combines TRBV18 with TRBJ2-7; D unclear. The V end was cut by 6 bases, the J end by 0 bases, with 12 bases between. The CDR3 is 14 amino acids. CDR1 and CDR2 from the germline V gene are KGHSH and LQKENI. The variable domain in full, completed from reference TRBV18 and TRBJ2-7, reads NAGVMQNPRHLVRRRGQEARLRCSPMKGHSHVYWYRQLPEEGLKFMVYLQKENIIDESGMPKERFSAEFPKEGPSILRIQQVVRGDSAAYFCASSQVGSSYEQYFGPGTRLTVT.

The chain combines TRBV9 with TRBJ2-1; the D is unclear. Germline V CDR1 and CDR2: SGDLS, YYNGEE. The V end lost 4 bases, the J end lost 8 bases, and 16 bases lay between the germline ends. The CDR3 is 14 residues long. The CDR3 sequence: CASSISPSRHEQFF. For the CDR3, the DNA is TGTGCCAGCAGCATATCCCCCTCCAGGCATGAGCAGTTCTTC.

The rearrangement joins TRBV29-1 to TRBJ1-1; D is possibly TRBD1 (6 bases). V was trimmed by 5 bases and J by 1 base, leaving 14 bases between them. In germline, CDR1 is SQVTM, CDR2 ANQGSEA. The CDR3 is 14 amino acids. The CDR3 DNA is TGCAGCGTTTTTACCGGGACACCGAACACTGAAGCTTTCTTT. Protein sequence: CSVFTGTPNTEAFF.

The genes are TRBV19 and TRBJ1-5; 7 bases agree with TRBD1. CDR1 LNHDA and CDR2 SQIVND come from the germline V gene (reference sequence). V gave up 6 bases and J gave up 4 bases; unmatched junction bases: 9. This CDR3 is built from 15 residues. Written as DNA, the CDR3 is TGTGCCAGTAGCCATCTCCGGGACAGAAATCAGCCCCAGCATTTT. It specifies CASSHLRDRNQPQHF.

This chain connects TRBV28 to TRBJ2-5, with 8 bases aligning to TRBD2. This CDR3 comprises 16 residues. With V trimmed by 6 bases and J by 5 bases, 14 bases remained unmatched. Germline CDR1 is MDHEN and CDR2 is SYDVKM. For the CDR3, the DNA is TGTGCCAGCAGGCCGTGGCGGGGGGCCGTGGGGGAGACCCAGTACTTC. Amino acid sequence: CASRPWRGAVGETQYF.

V usage is TRBV15 and J usage is TRBJ2-3, with unresolved D. This CDR3 region has 13 residues. Trimming pared 2 bases from V and 3 bases from J, leaving 6 bases between. Per germline, CDR1 LNHNV and CDR2 YYDKDF (reference sequence). As DNA, the CDR3 is TGTGCCACCAGCAGACGGGTGACAGATACGCAGTATTTT. It translates to CATSRRVTDTQYF.